A single count supports the clone carrying this TCR beta chain. Germline CDR1 and CDR2: SGHTA and FQGNSA. This CDR3 has 15 amino acids. V shed 3 bases and J shed 0 bases, with 11 bases lying between them. The record originates from a study of blood T cell repertoires in COVID-19. This table comes from immunoSEQ multiplex PCR, and its TCRdb copy is limited to in-frame clones, with some not included. This table holds a few hundred thousand clones, about 90% found once. The V call is TRBV7-2, the J call TRBJ1-2; possible D gene TRBD1, 5 bases. Sequences were obtained from peripheral blood. The origin of this receptor is a man aged 18 to 29 who had recovered from COVID-19. Here the CDR3 DNA reads TGTGCCAGCAGCTTCTACGACAGATCTAACTATGGCTACACCTTC. Its protein is CASSFYDRSNYGYTF.